This T cell receptor (beta chain) was found in a study of beta chain features in type 1 diabetes. For the study at large: Cell yields, gender and age were similar in healthy donors and patients.

The germline V gene encodes CDR1 SGHTA and CDR2 FQGNSA. The CDR3 runs 15 residues. The V and J ends lost 0 bases and 2 bases respectively, with 7 bases between them. Reverse transcribing all isolated RNA meant expressed TCRB transcripts were sequenced. Sequenced by immunoSEQ multiplex PCR; TCRdb stores in-frame clones only, minus some. This table has almost 350,000 clones, approximately 9.7% appearing once. General observations from the study: Shortening that was moderate but significant affected the TCRB CDR3s of Type 1 diabetes patients in all four CD4+ subsets.

The sample holds a few counts of this clone. The antigen remains undetermined. The source is a man under 40 with type 1 diabetes. The sample consisted of central memory CD4+ T cells from blood. The chain couples TRBV7-2 to TRBJ1-4; D is uncertain. CDR3 residues: CASSLAGQTNEKLFF. CDR3 nucleotide sequence: TGTGCCAGCAGCTTAGCAGGGCAGACTAATGAAAAACTGTTTTTT.